The clone carrying this TCR beta chain was detected only a few times. As yet, its antigen is unknown. Following RNA extraction, reverse transcription yielded cDNA that acted as the sequencing template. The protocol was immunoSEQ multiplex PCR, while the TCRdb copy is restricted to in-frame clones and leaves out a portion. The data show 150,000 to 200,000 clones, about two thirds seen once. Described treatment: oral pan-JAK inhibitor, 5-10 mg twice daily. V was trimmed by 6 bases and J by 0 bases, leaving 11 bases between them. CDR3 length: 14 residues. Looked up from germline, CDR1 is MNHEY and CDR2 is SMNVEV (reference sequence). This sample stems from a study of CD8+ T cells in alopecia areata. Findings and limits, study-wide: The study found tofacitinib significantly decreased scalp clonality and expanded CD8+ clones among the top 100.

The sample consisted of CD4+ T cells sorted from blood, taken at week 4, from a patient treated with tofacitinib. This clonotype originated in a human donor with alopecia areata. V is TRBV27 and J is TRBJ2-5; no clear D gene. The CDR3 sequence is CASSRVGNQETQYF. Written as DNA, the CDR3 is TGTGCCAGCAGCCGCGTGGGGAACCAAGAGACCCAGTACTTC.